This is a list of T cell receptor beta chains from one sample in a study of blood T cell repertoires in COVID-19. Method: immunoSEQ multiplex PCR; TCRdb's copy keeps in-frame clones and lacks some. The sample lists about 59,000 clones, roughly nine tenths occurring once. The material sequenced was peripheral blood. The receptors derive from an elderly man in a cohort sampled during active COVID-19. The CDR3 runs from the conserved cysteine through the conserved F or W. The order of the fields is V gene, CDR3 length, CDR3 protein.

v_gene: TRBV18; len: 14; CDR3aa: CASSLGQASYEQYF
v_gene: TRBV11-3; len: 18; CDR3aa: CASSLTRTSGRAGDEQFF
v_gene: TRBV5-6; len: 14; CDR3aa: CASSPRIYTGELFF
v_gene: TRBV7-9; len: 16; CDR3aa: CASSLVAGGSVDEQFF
v_gene: TRBV7-2; len: 15; CDR3aa: CASSLTGGEGETQYF
v_gene: TRBV13; len: 15; CDR3aa: CASRSRGGATSPLHF
v_gene: TRBV9; len: 15; CDR3aa: CASSSDGRIHNEQFF
v_gene: TRBV5-1; len: 15; CDR3aa: CASSLATDYNSPLHF
v_gene: TRBV6-6; len: 14; CDR3aa: CASSSGQGLHEQYF
v_gene: TRBV11-2; len: 13; CDR3aa: CASSLDQSDTQYF
v_gene: TRBV7-6; len: 13; CDR3aa: CASSFAGFEKLFF
v_gene: TRBV6-5; len: 13; CDR3aa: CASSQGFPYEQYF
v_gene: TRBV5-5; len: 14; CDR3aa: CASSQGTAYNEQFF
v_gene: TRBV30; len: 14; CDR3aa: CAWRLGRLTDTQYF
v_gene: TRBV15; len: 15; CDR3aa: CATSREYSSNYGYTF
v_gene: TRBV21-1; len: 15; CDR3aa: CASSILNRVSEKLFF
v_gene: TRBV6-1; len: 16; CDR3aa: CASSEKVDRVYTEAFF
v_gene: TRBV7-2; len: 15; CDR3aa: CASSLAGQGYYGYTF
v_gene: TRBV5-1; len: 14; CDR3aa: CASSRDTSYNEQFF
v_gene: TRBV12-3/TRBV12-4; len: 12; CDR3aa: CASSFPGTGLFF
v_gene: TRBV5-1; len: 14; CDR3aa: CASIPGQGAQEQYF
v_gene: TRBV6-5; len: 13; CDR3aa: CASTGTGNQPQHF
v_gene: TRBV6-5; len: 13; CDR3aa: CASSSPQGNIQYF
v_gene: TRBV21-1; len: 15; CDR3aa: CASSSEGRESETQYF
v_gene: TRBV5-1; len: 16; CDR3aa: CASSLTGTSSFDTQYF
v_gene: TRBV28; len: 14; CDR3aa: CASSLYGQYYGYTF
v_gene: TRBV6-5; len: 15; CDR3aa: CASKIKREVTYEQYF
v_gene: TRBV9; len: 18; CDR3aa: CASSVAFYRTSSTDTQYF
v_gene: TRBV7-2; len: 16; CDR3aa: CASSPGTGRFDYGYTF
v_gene: TRBV6-5; len: 16; CDR3aa: CASSYEPGGGVKGYTF
v_gene: TRBV9; len: 16; CDR3aa: CASSVGGGAVNYGYTF
v_gene: TRBV5-1; len: 12; CDR3aa: CASSYSNEKLFF
v_gene: TRBV9; len: 17; CDR3aa: CASSVGASGPNTGELFF
v_gene: TRBV7-6; len: 14; CDR3aa: CASSLLAGQETQYF
v_gene: TRBV30; len: 12; CDR3aa: CAWDRGRSEAFF
v_gene: TRBV21-1; len: 19; CDR3aa: CASSIPGTSDLSSYNEQFF
v_gene: TRBV5-1; len: 14; CDR3aa: CASAGTSGSYEQYF
v_gene: TRBV7-3; len: 18; CDR3aa: CASSPRPGNRGMNTEAFF
v_gene: TRBV25-1; len: 14; CDR3aa: CASSESDRNTEAFF
v_gene: TRBV2; len: 15; CDR3aa: CASRPTIASTDTQYF
v_gene: TRBV19; len: 14; CDR3aa: CASSMRRAVYEQYF
v_gene: TRBV14; len: 13; CDR3aa: CASASGRIGELFF
v_gene: TRBV5-1; len: 13; CDR3aa: CASRMAGWEGYTF
v_gene: TRBV9; len: 17; CDR3aa: CASSVGTSGGEGETQYF
v_gene: TRBV5-1; len: 15; CDR3aa: CASSNRHQDPYEQYF
v_gene: TRBV3-1/TRBV3-2; len: 15; CDR3aa: CASSQANSLRETQYF
v_gene: TRBV5-5; len: 16; CDR3aa: CASSFGAQGANTEAFF
v_gene: TRBV29-1; len: 14; CDR3aa: CSARTGTSTDTQYF
v_gene: TRBV5-8; len: 16; CDR3aa: CASSLERFSYNSPLHF
v_gene: TRBV24-1; len: 11; CDR3aa: CATSDGAKAFF
v_gene: TRBV2; len: 15; CDR3aa: CASSYNSGSADTQYF
v_gene: TRBV19; len: 15; CDR3aa: CASSTWTGEGYGYTF
v_gene: TRBV7-6; len: 14; CDR3aa: CASSSGQGRETQYF
v_gene: TRBV7-2; len: 14; CDR3aa: CASSPGTGRSPLHF
v_gene: TRBV5-1; len: 13; CDR3aa: CASGTGSNTEAFF